These 18 T cell receptor beta chains share one sample of origin, sequenced in a study of CD8 T cells in Susac syndrome. RNA was extracted with the RNeasy kit, and a quantity of about 0.45 to 1 ug was reverse transcribed using random hexamers. TCRdb reanalysed the immunoSEQ multiplex PCR reads using MiXCR and keeps one entry per CDR3 protein. The sample lists 50,000 or so distinct CDR3 sequences, around 93% occurring once. The sample taken for sequencing was CD8+ T cells from PBMCs. Receptor source: a human donor with multiple sclerosis.

This clonotype was seen more than once but under ten times. V is TRBV11-2 and J is TRBJ2-7; D remains unclear. CDR1 SGHAT and CDR2 FQNNGV come from the germline V gene. Trimming took off 7 bases at V and 0 bases at J, with 7 bases between the two ends. This CDR3 is 12 amino acids long. The DNA for the CDR3 is TGTGCCAGCAACTCGAACTCCTACGAGCAGTACTTC. Translating it yields CASNSNSYEQYF.

This chain uses TRBV28 with TRBJ2-2; TRBD2 might be the D (6 bases). The length of the CDR3 is 16 residues. Deletions cut 6 bases from V and 0 bases from J, with 14 bases between. The germline CDR1 and CDR2 sequences are MDHEN and SYDVKM. The CDR3 protein is CASSWGEGTNTGELFF. The CDR3 DNA reads as TGTGCCAGCAGCTGGGGGGAAGGGACGAACACCGGGGAGCTGTTTTTT.

This rearrangement joins TRBV28 to TRBJ2-1; TRBD2 aligns across 8 bases. Germline CDR1 and CDR2: MDHEN and SYDVKM. This CDR3 contains 14 residues. The V and J ends lost 1 base and 5 bases, in that order; junction bases with no gene match: 1. The DNA of the CDR3 is TGTGCCAGCAGTTTATTCGGGAGGGACAATGAGCAGTTCTTC. This encodes CASSLFGRDNEQFF.

The chain couples TRBV29-1 to TRBJ2-6; D perhaps matches TRBD1 (5 bases). V lost 4 bases and J lost 2, with 18 bases in between. The CDR3 has 17 amino acids. Looked up from germline, CDR1 is SQVTM and CDR2 is ANQGSEA. The chain's CDR3 is CSVAWAGSETGANVLTF. Written as DNA, the CDR3 is TGCAGCGTTGCCTGGGCAGGGTCAGAGACTGGGGCCAACGTCCTGACTTTC.

CDR3 coding DNA: TGTGCCAGCAGCTTAGCCGCAGGGGGCCTCTATGGCTACACCTTC. Its protein product is CASSLAAGGLYGYTF. The rearrangement links TRBV7-9 to TRBJ1-2; 8 bases are a match to TRBD1. This CDR3 comprises 15 residues. V trimming: 0 bases; J trimming: 4 bases; junction bases outside the gene matches: 4. The germline CDR1 and CDR2 sequences are SEHNR and FQNEAQ (reference sequence).

The chain links TRBV28 to TRBJ2-2; TRBD2 matches at 8 bases. V was clipped by 3 bases and J by 7 bases; unmatched bases: 4. Per germline, CDR1 MDHEN and CDR2 SYDVKM. The CDR3 is 14 amino acids. CDR3 loop: CASSFLAGSGELFF. The CDR3 coding sequence is TGTGCCAGCAGTTTTTTAGCGGGAAGCGGGGAGCTGTTTTTT. Full variable domain (rest looked up from reference TRBV28 and TRBJ2-2): DVKVTQSSRYLVKRTGEKVFLECVQDMDHENMFWYRQDPGLGLRLIYFSYDVKMKEKGDIPEGYSVSREKKERFSLILESASTNQTSMYLCASSFLAGSGELFFGEGSRLTVL.

This chain uses TRBV28 with TRBJ1-5; D is ambiguous. CDR1 and CDR2 (germline): MDHEN, SYDVKM. This CDR3 contains 17 residues. V lost 2 bases and J lost 0, with 14 bases in between. CDR3 loop: CASSLRWQTYSNQPQHF. The CDR3 DNA follows: TGTGCCAGCAGTTTACGATGGCAAACCTATAGCAATCAGCCCCAGCATTTT.

This clonotype was found a few times. The chain recombines TRBV11-1 with TRBJ2-7; 9 bases match TRBD1. The ends lost 1 base at V and 4 bases at J; junction bases unmatched: 5. CDR1 is SGHAT and CDR2 is FQDESV in the germline V gene (reference sequence). CDR3 length: 15 residues. The CDR3 coding sequence is TGTGCCAGCAGCTTAGAGGGGACAGGGACGTACGAGCAGTACTTC. Encoded protein: CASSLEGTGTYEQYF.

The chain recombines TRBV30 with TRBJ1-2; D unclear. The CDR3 extends over 16 amino acids. V lost 2 bases, J lost 0 bases, and 16 bases lay in between. CDR1 and CDR2 (germline): GTSNPN, SVGIG (reference sequence). The DNA for the CDR3 is TGTGCCTGGAGTACCGGATGGGAAGGGACTAACTATGGCTACACCTTC. This encodes CAWSTGWEGTNYGYTF.

CDR3 protein: CSARENTEAFF. The CDR3, as DNA: TGCAGTGCTAGGGAGAACACTGAAGCTTTCTTT. The chain employs TRBV20-1 and TRBJ1-1; D is unresolved. CDR3 size: 11 residues. The germline gives CDR1 DFQATT, CDR2 SNEGSKA (reference sequence). The germline V and J ends were trimmed by 3 bases and 1 base, with 3 bases remaining between them.

The rearrangement uses TRBV7-9 and TRBJ2-3; D is ambiguous. CDR1 and CDR2 from the germline V gene are SEHNR and FQNEAQ (reference sequence). The V and J ends lost 1 base and 2 bases respectively, with 10 bases between them. The length of the CDR3 is 15 residues. The CDR3 bases are TGTGCCAGCAGCTTAGTCCTAGACCCCACAGATACGCAGTATTTT. It encodes CASSLVLDPTDTQYF.

The CDR3 here is CASSYGRQQFF. In DNA form, the CDR3 reads TGTGCCAGCAGTTACGGTAGACAGCAGTTCTTC. The chain recombines TRBV6-2 or TRBV6-3 with TRBJ2-1; D unresolved. Trimming pared 2 bases from V and 11 bases from J, leaving 7 bases between. The CDR3 consists of 11 residues. CDR1 MNHEY and CDR2 SVGEGT come from the germline V gene.

This clonotype was detected once. The rearrangement joins TRBV30 to TRBJ1-1; maybe TRBD1 (5 bases). The CDR3 covers 13 residues. The germline gives CDR1 GTSNPN, CDR2 SVGIG (reference sequence). Trimming took 1 base from V and 1 from J, leaving 7 bases between them. CDR3 nucleotide sequence: TGTGCCTGGAGTGACCAGGGGAACACTGAAGCTTTCTTT. It translates to CAWSDQGNTEAFF.

The chain is built from TRBV18 and TRBJ2-7, with D perhaps matching TRBD1 (6 bases). V was cut by 2 bases and J by 0 bases, with 11 bases left in between. Germline values: CDR1 KGHSH, CDR2 LQKENI. This CDR3 spans 15 amino acids. In DNA, the CDR3 is TGTGCCAGCTCACCAGTAACAGGGATCTCCTACGAGCAGTACTTC. This sequence encodes CASSPVTGISYEQYF.

This chain connects TRBV2 to TRBJ2-7, with 7 bases matching TRBD1. With V trimmed by 10 bases and J by 4 bases, 10 bases remained unmatched. Germline V CDR1 and CDR2: SNHLY, FYNNEI. The CDR3 covers 13 residues. The CDR3 sequence is CATLRDSGYEQYF. CDR3 bases: TGTGCCACTCTAAGGGACAGTGGATACGAGCAGTACTTC.

In this sample, this clonotype turned up once. The chain joins TRBV7-9 to TRBJ2-3; no clear D. Trimming left V 4 bases short and J 2 bases short, with 7 bases between. CDR3 length equals 13 residues. Germline values: CDR1 SEHNR, CDR2 FQNEAQ (reference sequence). This CDR3 is CASSSENTDTQYF. The CDR3 coding sequence is TGTGCCAGCAGCTCAGAAAACACAGATACGCAGTATTTT. The full variable domain, with the rest looked up from reference TRBV7-9 and TRBJ2-3, is DTGVSQNPRHKITKRGQNVTFRCDPISEHNRLYWYRQTLGQGPEFLTYFQNEAQLEKSRLLSDRFSAERPKGSFSTLEIQRTEQGDSAMYLCASSSENTDTQYFGPGTRLTVL.

This chain uses TRBV20-1 with TRBJ2-7, with 7 bases lining up with TRBD1. CDR1 and CDR2 from the germline V gene are DFQATT and SNEGSKA (reference sequence). The V gene end was trimmed by 5 bases and the J gene end by 4 bases; junction bases not matched to a gene: 11. The CDR3 is 14 amino acids. The CDR3 loop is CSALHRTGEYEQYF. The CDR3 region has the DNA TGCAGTGCTCTACATCGGACAGGAGAGTACGAGCAGTACTTC.

The chain has TRBV4-1 and TRBJ2-2; D is uncertain. Trimming pared 1 base from V and 6 bases from J, leaving 9 bases between. The CDR3 has 14 amino acids. CDR1 is MGHRA and CDR2 is YSYEKL in the germline V gene. The CDR3 is CASSQGPLAGELFF. The CDR3 bases are TGCGCCAGCAGCCAAGGCCCCTTGGCCGGGGAGCTGTTTTTT.